Listed here is a single T cell receptor beta chain. Other DNA sequences within the sample encode an identical CDR3. CDR1 is SGHAT and CDR2 is FQNNGV in the germline V gene. V was clipped by 6 bases and J by 2 bases, with 11 bases between them. The CDR3 runs 13 residues. Investigators reverse transcribed all isolated RNA, so they sequenced expressed TCRB transcripts. Sequencing used immunoSEQ multiplex PCR; TCRdb keeps in-frame clones, though not all of them. The table includes hundreds of thousands of clones, around 15% detected once. This record comes from a study of beta chain features in type 1 diabetes.

The source of this sequence is a man aged 30-40 years in good health. The chain carries TRBV11-2 and TRBJ2-7, with D perhaps TRBD2 (7 bases). The sequenced sample consisted of central memory CD4+ T cells from blood. This chain's CDR3 is CASRGGVAYEQYF. In DNA, the CDR3 is TGTGCCAGCAGAGGGGGGGTTGCCTACGAGCAGTACTTC.